This TCR beta chain comes out of a study of T-cell memory formation after mild COVID-19. Whole-study findings and limits: Clones that shrank (day 15 to 85) were balanced CD4/CD8, whereas later expanders leaned CD4+. The study detected some responding clones in pre-infection memory, suggesting cross-reactive memory joined. For contracting clones, CD4+ ones sat mainly in CM and EM, CD8+ in EMRA.

MiXCR, run by TCRdb on the 5' RACE reads, gives a single entry per CDR3 protein. There are roughly 320,000 distinct CDR3 sequences in the sample; around 27% occur only once, and 13% lies in the top ten. Notes on this clonotype: Its target is not known.

The clonotype comes from an adult woman who had mild COVID-19 (a few samples of this study predate the infection). Cell type and time point are not known. The source material was PBMCs or a T cell subset sorted from them (not recorded which).

CDR3 protein: CASSSHGPVSTDTQYF. The CDR3 nucleotides are TGTGCCAGCAGCAGCCATGGGCCGGTAAGCACAGATACGCAGTATTTT. The chain joins TRBV7-9 to TRBJ2-3; D not resolved. The CDR3 is 16 residues long. Germline assignment: CDR1 SEHNR and CDR2 FQNEAQ (reference sequence). V was pared by 5 bases and J by 0 bases, with 15 bases between.